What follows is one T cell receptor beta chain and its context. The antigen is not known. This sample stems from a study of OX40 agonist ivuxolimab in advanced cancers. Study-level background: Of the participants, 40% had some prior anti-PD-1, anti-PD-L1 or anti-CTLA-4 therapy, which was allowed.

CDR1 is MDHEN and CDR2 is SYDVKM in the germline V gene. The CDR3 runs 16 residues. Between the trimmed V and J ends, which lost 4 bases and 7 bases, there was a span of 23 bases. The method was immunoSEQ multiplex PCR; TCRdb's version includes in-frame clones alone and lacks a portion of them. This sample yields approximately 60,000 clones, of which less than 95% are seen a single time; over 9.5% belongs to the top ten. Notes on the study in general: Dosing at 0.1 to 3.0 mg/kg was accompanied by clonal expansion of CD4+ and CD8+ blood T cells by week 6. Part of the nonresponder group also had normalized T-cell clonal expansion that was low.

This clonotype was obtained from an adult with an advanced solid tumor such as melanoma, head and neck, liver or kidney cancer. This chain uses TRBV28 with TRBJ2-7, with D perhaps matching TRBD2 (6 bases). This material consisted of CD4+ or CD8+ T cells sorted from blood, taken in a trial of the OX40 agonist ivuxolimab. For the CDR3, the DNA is TGTGCCAGCAGTTCCTCCCTTCCGGGGGTAGATGGTGAGCAGTACTTC. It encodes CASSSSLPGVDGEQYF.